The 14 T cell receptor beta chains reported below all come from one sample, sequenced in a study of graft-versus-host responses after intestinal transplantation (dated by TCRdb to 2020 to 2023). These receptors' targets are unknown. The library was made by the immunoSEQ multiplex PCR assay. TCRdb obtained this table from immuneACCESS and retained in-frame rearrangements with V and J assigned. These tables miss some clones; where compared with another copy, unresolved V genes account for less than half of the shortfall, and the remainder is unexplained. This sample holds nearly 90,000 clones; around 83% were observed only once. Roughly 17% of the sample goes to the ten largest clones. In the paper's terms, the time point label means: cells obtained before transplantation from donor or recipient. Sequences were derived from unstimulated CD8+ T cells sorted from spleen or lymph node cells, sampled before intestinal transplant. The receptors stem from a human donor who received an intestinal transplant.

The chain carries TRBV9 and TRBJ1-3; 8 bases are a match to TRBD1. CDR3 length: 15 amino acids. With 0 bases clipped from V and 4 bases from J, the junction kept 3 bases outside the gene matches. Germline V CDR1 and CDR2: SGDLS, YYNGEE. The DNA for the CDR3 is TGTGCCAGCAGCGTAGGACAGGGGCTGGGAAACACCATATATTTT. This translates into CASSVGQGLGNTIYF.

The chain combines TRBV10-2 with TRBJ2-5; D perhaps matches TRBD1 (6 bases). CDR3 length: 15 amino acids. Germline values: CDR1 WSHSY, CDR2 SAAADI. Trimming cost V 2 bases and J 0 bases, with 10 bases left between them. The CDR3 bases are TGCGCCAGCAGTGAGCACGGGACACACCAAGAGACCCAGTACTTC. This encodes CASSEHGTHQETQYF.

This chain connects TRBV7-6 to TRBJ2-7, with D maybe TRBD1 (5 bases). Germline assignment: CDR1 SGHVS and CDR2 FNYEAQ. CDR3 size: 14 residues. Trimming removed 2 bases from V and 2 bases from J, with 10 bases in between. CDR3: CASSLIPGTYEQYF. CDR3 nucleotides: TGTGCCAGCAGCTTAATCCCAGGGACCTACGAGCAGTACTTC.

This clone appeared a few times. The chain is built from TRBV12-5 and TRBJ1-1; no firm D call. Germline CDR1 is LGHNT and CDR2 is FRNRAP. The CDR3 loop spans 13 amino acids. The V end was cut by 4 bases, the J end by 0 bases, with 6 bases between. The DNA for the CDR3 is TGTGCTAGTGGTTCCGATATGAACACTGAAGCTTTCTTT. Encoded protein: CASGSDMNTEAFF.

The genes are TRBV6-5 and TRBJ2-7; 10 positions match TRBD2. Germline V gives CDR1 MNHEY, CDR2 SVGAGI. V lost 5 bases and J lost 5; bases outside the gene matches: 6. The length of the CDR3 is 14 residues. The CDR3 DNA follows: TGTGCCAGCAGTCTAGCGGGAGCATCGAACGAGCAGTACTTC. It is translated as CASSLAGASNEQYF.

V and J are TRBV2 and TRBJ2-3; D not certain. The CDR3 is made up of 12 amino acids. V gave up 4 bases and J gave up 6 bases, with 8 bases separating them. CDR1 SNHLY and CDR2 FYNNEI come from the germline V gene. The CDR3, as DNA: TGTGCCAGCAGTGTGGTTAAGGATACGCAGTATTTT. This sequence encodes CASSVVKDTQYF.

CDR3 nucleotides: TGTGCCAGCTCCCCTGATACAGGGAGAGGAGGGGAGCTGTTTTTT. Translated: CASSPDTGRGGELFF. This chain links TRBV18 with TRBJ2-2; possibly TRBD1 for D (6 bases). CDR1 is KGHSH, CDR2 LQKENI, per germline. Trimming shortened V by 6 bases and J by 8 bases, and 19 bases separated the two germline ends. This CDR3 is 15 amino acids long. Using reference TRBV18 and TRBJ2-2 for the parts outside the CDR3, the full variable domain is NAGVMQNPRHLVRRRGQEARLRCSPMKGHSHVYWYRQLPEEGLKFMVYLQKENIIDESGMPKERFSAEFPKEGPSILRIQQVVRGDSAAYFCASSPDTGRGGELFFGEGSRLTVL.

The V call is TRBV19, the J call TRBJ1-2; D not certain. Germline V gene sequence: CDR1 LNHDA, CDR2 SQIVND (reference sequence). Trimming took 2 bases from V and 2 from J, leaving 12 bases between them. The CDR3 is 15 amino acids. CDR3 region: CASSISHRSNYGYTF. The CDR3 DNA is TGTGCCAGTAGTATAAGCCACAGATCCAACTATGGCTACACCTTC.

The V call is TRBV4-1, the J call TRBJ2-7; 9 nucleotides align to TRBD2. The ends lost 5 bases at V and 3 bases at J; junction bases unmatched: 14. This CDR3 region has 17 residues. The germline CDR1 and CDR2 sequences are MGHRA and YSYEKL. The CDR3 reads CASSLASGGGADYEQYF. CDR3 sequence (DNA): TGCGCCAGCAGCTTAGCAAGCGGCGGGGGGGCCGACTACGAGCAGTACTTC.

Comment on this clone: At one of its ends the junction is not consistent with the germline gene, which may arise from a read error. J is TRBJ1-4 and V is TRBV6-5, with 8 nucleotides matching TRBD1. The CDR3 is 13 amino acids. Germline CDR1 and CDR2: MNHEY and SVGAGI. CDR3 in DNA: TGTGCCATCAGTGTCGACAGGGGCGAAAAACTGTTTTTT. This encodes CAISVDRGEKLFF.

The CDR3 is CASSQESNEQFF. The CDR3 DNA sequence: TGCGCCAGCAGCCAAGAATCTAATGAGCAGTTCTTC. The chain carries TRBV4-1 and TRBJ2-1; D unclear. This CDR3 contains 12 residues. V lost 0 bases and J 7 bases, leaving 4 bases between the germline ends. The V gene's germline CDR1 is MGHRA and CDR2 YSYEKL.

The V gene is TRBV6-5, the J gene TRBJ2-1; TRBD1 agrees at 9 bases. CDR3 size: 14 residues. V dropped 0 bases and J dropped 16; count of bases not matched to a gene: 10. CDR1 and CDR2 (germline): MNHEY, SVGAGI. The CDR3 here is CASSYSGTGREYFF. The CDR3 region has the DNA TGTGCCAGCAGTTACTCGGGGACAGGGCGCGAGTATTTCTTC.

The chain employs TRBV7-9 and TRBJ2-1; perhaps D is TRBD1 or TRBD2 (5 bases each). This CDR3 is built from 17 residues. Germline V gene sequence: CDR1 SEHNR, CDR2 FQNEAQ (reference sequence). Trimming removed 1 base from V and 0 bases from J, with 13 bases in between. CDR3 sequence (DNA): TGTGCCAGCAGCTTAGGCCAGGGACCCAGCTCCTACAATGAGCAGTTCTTC. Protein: CASSLGQGPSSYNEQFF. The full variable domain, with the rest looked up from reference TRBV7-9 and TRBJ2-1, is DTGVSQNPRHKITKRGQNVTFRCDPISEHNRLYWYRQTLGQGPEFLTYFQNEAQLEKSRLLSDRFSAERPKGSFSTLEIQRTEQGDSAMYLCASSLGQGPSSYNEQFFGPGTRLTVL.

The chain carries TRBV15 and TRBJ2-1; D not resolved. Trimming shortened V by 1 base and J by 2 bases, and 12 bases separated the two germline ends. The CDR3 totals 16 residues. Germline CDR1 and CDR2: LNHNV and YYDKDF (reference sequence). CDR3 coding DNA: TGTGCCACCAGCAGAGTGCAGGTTGGCGCCTACAATGAGCAGTTCTTC. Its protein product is CATSRVQVGAYNEQFF.